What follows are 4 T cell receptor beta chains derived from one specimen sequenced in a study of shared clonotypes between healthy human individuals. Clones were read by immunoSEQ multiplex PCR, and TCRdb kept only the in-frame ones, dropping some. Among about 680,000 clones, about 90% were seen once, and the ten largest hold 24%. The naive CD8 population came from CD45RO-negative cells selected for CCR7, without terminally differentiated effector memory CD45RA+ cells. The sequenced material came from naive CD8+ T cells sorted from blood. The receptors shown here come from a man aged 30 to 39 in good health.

As DNA, the CDR3 is TGTGCCAGCAGCTTAATTTACGGCTACGAGCAGTACTTC. It yields the protein CASSLIYGYEQYF. The gene calls are TRBV11-2 and TRBJ2-5, with D unclear. TRBJ2-7 matches the DNA end more closely, so the J call is doubtful. This CDR3 spans 13 amino acids. Germline loops: CDR1 SGHAT, CDR2 FQNNGV.

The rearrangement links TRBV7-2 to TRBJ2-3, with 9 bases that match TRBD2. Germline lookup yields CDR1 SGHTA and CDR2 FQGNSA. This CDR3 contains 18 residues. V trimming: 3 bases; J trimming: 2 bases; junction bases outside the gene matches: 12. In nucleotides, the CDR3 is TGTGCCAGCAGCTTGACCAACAGACTAGCGGTAAACACAGATACGCAGTATTTT. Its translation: CASSLTNRLAVNTDTQYF. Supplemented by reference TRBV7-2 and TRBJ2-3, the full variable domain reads GAGVSQSPSNKVTEKGKDVELRCDPISGHTALYWYRQSLGQGLEFLIYFQGNSAPDKSGLPSDRFSAERTGGSVSTLTIQRTQQEDSAVYLCASSLTNRLAVNTDTQYFGPGTRLTVL.

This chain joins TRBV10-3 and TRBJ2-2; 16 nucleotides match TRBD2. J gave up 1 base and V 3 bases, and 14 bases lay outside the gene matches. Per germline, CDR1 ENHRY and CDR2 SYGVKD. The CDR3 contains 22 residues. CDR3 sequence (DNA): TGTGCCATCAGTGACCACGCGGGACTAGCGGGAGGGATATCCAAGAACACCGGGGAGCTGTTTTTT. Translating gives CAISDHAGLAGGISKNTGELFF.

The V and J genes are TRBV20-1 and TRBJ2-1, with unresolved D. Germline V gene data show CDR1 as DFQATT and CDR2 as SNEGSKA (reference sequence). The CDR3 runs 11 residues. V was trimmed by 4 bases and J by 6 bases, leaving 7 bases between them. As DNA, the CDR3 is TGCAGTGCTAAGCCGCTCAATGAGCAGTTCTTC. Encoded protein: CSAKPLNEQFF.